Listed below are T cell receptor beta chains from one sample, sequenced in a study of T-cell reconstitution after alpha-beta-depleted transplantation in children. TCRdb reprocessed the PCR reads via MiXCR and lists one record per CDR3 protein. Of approximately 99,000 distinct CDR3 sequences detected, roughly 6.1% appear once; the ten largest clones hold roughly 23%. The sample here was PBMCs, mostly from graft donor cells, taken 360 days after TCRalphabeta/CD19-depleted stem cell transplant. These TCRs come from a male patient between 2 and 9 years old who had a stem cell transplant for acute lymphoblastic leukemia, so the T cells may come from the graft donor. The CDR3 runs from the conserved cysteine through the conserved F or W. Fields, in order: clone size, D gene, V gene, J gene, CDR3 protein, CDR3 DNA. A D gene is named only where the DNA matches it firmly. Only part of the rows carry a size: once, few, many, or a class if the clone is expanded.

>few|TRBD1|TRBV5-6|TRBJ2-7
CASTQDRGHEQYF
TGTGCCAGCACCCAGGACAGGGGACACGAGCAGTACTTC
>few|TRBD1|TRBV27|TRBJ2-5
CASSPSTGGETQYF
TGTGCCAGCAGTCCCTCGACAGGGGGGGAGACCCAGTACTTC
>.|TRBD1|TRBV19|TRBJ2-2
CASKWGTGNTGELFF
TGTGCCAGCAAGTGGGGGACAGGGAACACCGGGGAGCTGTTTTTT
>many|.|TRBV6-2/TRBV6-3|TRBJ2-2
CASTNGRGLITGELFF
TGTGCCAGCACCAATGGTCGGGGTTTGATCACCGGGGAGCTGTTTTTT
>many|.|TRBV15|TRBJ1-2
CATSGGGRRAFYGYTF
TGTGCCACCAGCGGGGGGGGCAGGCGAGCTTTCTATGGCTACACCTTC
>many|.|TRBV5-5|TRBJ2-1
CASSLDPGGAYNEQFF
TGTGCCAGCAGCTTGGACCCGGGGGGCGCCTACAATGAGCAGTTCTTC
>.|.|TRBV6-5|TRBJ2-5
CASSSREELQETQYF
TGTGCCAGCAGCTCCCGTGAGGAGCTCCAAGAGACCCAGTACTTC
>.|.|TRBV7-6|TRBJ2-1
CASSLELYNEQFF
TGTGCCAGCAGCTTAGAACTATACAATGAGCAGTTCTTC
>many|.|TRBV29-1|TRBJ1-1
CSVEAGINTEAFF
TGCAGCGTTGAGGCAGGGATTAACACTGAAGCTTTCTTT
>few|.|TRBV9|TRBJ2-1
CASSVVGRTNEQFF
TGTGCCAGCAGCGTTGTCGGACGGACGAATGAGCAGTTCTTC
>many|TRBD2|TRBV6-7|TRBJ2-1
CASSNWTSGSSYNEQFF
TGTGCCAGCAGCAATTGGACTAGCGGGAGCTCTTACAATGAGCAGTTCTTC
>few|.|TRBV28|TRBJ1-1
CASSPSYITEAFF
TGTGCCAGCAGTCCTTCATACATCACTGAAGCTTTCTTT
>.|TRBD2|TRBV11-1|TRBJ2-1
CASSYGGSTYNEQFF
TGTGCCAGCAGCTACGGGGGGAGTACCTACAATGAGCAGTTCTTC
>many|TRBD1|TRBV7-9|TRBJ2-7
CASSPPGTVEQYF
TGTGCCAGCAGCCCCCCCGGGACAGTCGAGCAGTACTTC
>many|.|TRBV12-3/TRBV12-4|TRBJ2-7
CASSLLLVDHYEQYF
TGTGCCAGCAGTTTACTTCTAGTGGACCACTACGAGCAGTACTTC
>.|.|TRBV9|TRBJ1-3
CASSPTGNTIYF
TGTGCCAGCAGCCCCACCGGGAACACCATATATTTT
>few|.|TRBV20-1|TRBJ1-2
CSASRQNYGYTF
TGCAGTGCTAGTCGTCAGAACTATGGCTACACCTTC
>many|.|TRBV24-1|TRBJ2-3
CATSDLGSTTDTQYF
TGTGCCACCAGTGATTTGGGCAGTACCACAGATACGCAGTATTTT
>many|.|TRBV28|TRBJ2-2
CASSHFPWPHRRNTGELFF
TGTGCCAGCAGCCATTTCCCTTGGCCTCACCGGCGGAACACCGGGGAGCTGTTTTTT
>many|TRBD2|TRBV4-3|TRBJ2-1
CASSQDPGGLADYNEQFF
TGCGCCAGCAGCCAAGACCCGGGGGGACTAGCGGACTACAATGAGCAGTTCTTC
>many|.|TRBV4-3|TRBJ2-1
CASSQDWQTYNEQFF
TGCGCCAGCAGCCAAGATTGGCAGACCTACAATGAGCAGTTCTTC
>many|.|TRBV11-2|TRBJ2-7
CASSQRAHEQYF
TGTGCCAGCAGCCAGAGGGCCCACGAGCAGTACTTC
>few|.|TRBV11-2|TRBJ2-5
CASSSAGPPSF
TGTGCCAGCAGCTCTGCGGGACCCCCTAGTTTC
>few|.|TRBV6-5|TRBJ1-5
CASSSMGGGNQPQHF
TGTGCCAGCAGCAGTATGGGGGGAGGAAATCAGCCCCAGCATTTT
>many|.|TRBV7-9|TRBJ1-1
CASGLQQDEAFF
TGTGCCAGCGGGCTCCAGCAGGATGAAGCTTTCTTT
>few|TRBD2|TRBV7-9|TRBJ2-5
CASSYGLAGAPETQYF
TGTGCCAGCAGCTATGGACTAGCGGGGGCCCCAGAGACCCAGTACTTC
>few|.|TRBV5-1|TRBJ2-7
CASSLNPKNSYEQYF
TGCGCCAGCAGCTTGAATCCCAAAAATTCCTACGAGCAGTACTTC
>few|.|TRBV28|TRBJ1-3
CASSLRGGVGNTIYF
TGTGCCAGCAGTTTACGTGGGGGGGTAGGAAACACCATATATTTT
>many|.|TRBV7-9|TRBJ2-3
CASSSPGSWPDTQYF
TGTGCCAGCAGCTCACCCGGGTCCTGGCCAGATACGCAGTATTTT
>many|.|TRBV20-1|TRBJ2-7
CSANRNYRAYEQYF
TGCAGTGCTAATCGGAATTACCGGGCCTACGAGCAGTACTTC
>many|.|TRBV27|TRBJ2-3
CASSPGPTQYF
TGTGCCAGCAGTCCTGGACCTACGCAGTATTTT
>many|TRBD1|TRBV6-5|TRBJ2-3
CASSFRPGTDTDTQYF
TGTGCCAGCAGTTTCCGTCCCGGGACAGACACAGATACGCAGTATTTT
>many|TRBD2|TRBV12-3/TRBV12-4|TRBJ2-4
CASSASSGSRNIQYF
TGTGCCAGCAGCGCTTCAAGCGGGAGCCGAAACATTCAGTACTTC
>many|.|TRBV29-1|TRBJ2-1
CSFSYRGGWYNEQFF
TGCAGCTTCTCCTACCGAGGGGGATGGTACAATGAGCAGTTCTTC
>many|.|TRBV21-1|TRBJ1-5
CASSKQIPGSNQPQHF
TGTGCCAGCAGCAAACAAATTCCGGGTAGCAATCAGCCCCAGCATTTT
>.|.|TRBV6-5|TRBJ2-7
CASSPMEGKGEQYF
TGTGCCAGCAGTCCGATGGAGGGCAAAGGCGAGCAGTACTTC
>.|.|TRBV6-5|TRBJ1-1
CASSYNLGLNTEAFF
TGTGCCAGCAGTTACAACCTCGGATTGAACACTGAAGCTTTCTTT
>.|TRBD1|TRBV5-1|TRBJ2-7
CASSSTGEPYEQYF
TGCGCCAGCAGCTCGACAGGGGAACCGTACGAGCAGTACTTC
>.|.|TRBV28|TRBJ2-3
CASSLSQGVPNTQYF
TGTGCCAGCAGTTTAAGCCAGGGAGTACCGAATACGCAGTATTTT
>.|.|TRBV6-2/TRBV6-3|TRBJ2-4
CASSYSIGPGPLDIQYF
TGTGCCAGCAGTTACTCGATCGGTCCCGGGCCCTTGGACATTCAGTACTTC
>.|.|TRBV5-6|TRBJ2-3
CASSLSIRPASTDTQYF
TGTGCCAGCAGCTTGTCGATCAGGCCCGCTAGCACAGATACGCAGTATTTT
>many|.|TRBV21-1|TRBJ1-2
CASNHGQGGCYGYTF
TGTGCCAGCAACCACGGACAGGGAGGTTGCTATGGCTACACCTTC
>.|.|TRBV29-1|TRBJ2-7
CSVTLGRLYEQYF
TGCAGCGTGACACTGGGACGGCTCTACGAGCAGTACTTC
>.|.|TRBV25-1|TRBJ1-3
CASGLGGAGNTIYF
TGTGCCAGCGGCCTGGGGGGGGCGGGAAACACCATATATTTT
>few|TRBD1|TRBV7-9|TRBJ1-1
CASSPGDRATEAFF
TGTGCCAGCAGCCCAGGGGACAGGGCAACTGAAGCTTTCTTT
>many|TRBD2|TRBV29-1|TRBJ2-5
CSVGGLGSAQYF
TGCAGCGTTGGGGGACTAGGGTCGGCCCAGTACTTC
>many|TRBD1|TRBV5-1|TRBJ2-1
CASSHWTGGNEQFF
TGCGCCAGCAGCCACTGGACAGGGGGCAATGAGCAGTTCTTC
>many|.|TRBV5-1|TRBJ2-5
CASSLGGREETQYF
TGCGCCAGCAGCTTGGGGGGTCGCGAAGAGACCCAGTACTTC
>many|.|TRBV6-2/TRBV6-3|TRBJ1-1
CASSTNTEAFF
TGTGCCAGCAGTACCAACACTGAAGCTTTCTTT
>many|.|TRBV12-5|TRBJ2-1
CASGLSVRGDNEQFF
TGTGCTAGTGGTTTGTCCGTACGAGGGGACAATGAGCAGTTCTTC
>.|.|TRBV6-1|TRBJ2-1
CASRPVRVWEQFF
TGTGCCAGCAGGCCGGTCCGGGTGTGGGAGCAGTTCTTC
>few|TRBD2|TRBV20-1|TRBJ2-1
CSAVAHPTSGVAYNEQFF
TGCAGTGCTGTGGCCCACCCGACTAGCGGAGTTGCATACAATGAGCAGTTCTTC
>.|TRBD2|TRBV28|TRBJ2-5
CASSTSGRAETQYF
TGTGCCAGCTCGACTAGCGGGAGGGCTGAGACCCAGTACTTC
>.|TRBD1|TRBV9|TRBJ2-1
CASSVRTGWNEQFF
TGTGCCAGCAGCGTCCGGACAGGGTGGAATGAGCAGTTCTTC